This is a list of T cell receptor beta chains from one sample in a study of graft-versus-host responses after intestinal transplantation. The antigens for these receptors are not known. Clones were sequenced by immunoSEQ multiplex PCR, and TCRdb holds only the in-frame ones, with some missing. Of around 110,000 clones listed, 90% to 95% are singletons. The input for sequencing was unstimulated CD8+ T cells sorted from spleen or lymph node cells, taken before transplant. The origin of the receptors is a human donor who was the organ donor for an intestinal transplant. CDR3s include the opening cysteine and the closing phenylalanine or tryptophan. A D gene is named only where the DNA matches it firmly. Not every row has a clone size; where given, it reads once, few, many or a size class.

>once|TRBV5-4|TRBJ2-7|.
CASSLAGARGEQYF
TGTGCCAGCAGCTTGGCCGGGGCTAGGGGCGAGCAGTACTTC
>.|TRBV28|TRBJ1-5|TRBD1
CASGGRGGRQPQHF
TGTGCCAGCGGGGGTCGAGGGGGCAGGCAGCCCCAGCATTTT
>.|TRBV7-9|TRBJ2-7|TRBD2
CASSSTSGRNSYEQYF
TGTGCCAGCAGCTCGACTAGCGGGAGGAACTCCTACGAGCAGTACTTC
>.|TRBV23-1|TRBJ2-7|.
CASSQPGAYRAYSYEQYF
TGCGCCAGCAGTCAACCCGGGGCCTACAGGGCTTACTCCTACGAGCAGTACTTC
>.|TRBV9|TRBJ1-1|TRBD1
CASNPGTGAGEAFF
TGTGCCAGCAACCCCGGGACAGGTGCTGGTGAAGCTTTCTTT
>.|TRBV28|TRBJ1-1|.
CASSAVIDGGTEAFF
TGTGCCAGCAGTGCCGTCATCGATGGGGGTACTGAAGCTTTCTTT
>.|TRBV30|TRBJ1-1|.
CAWSASRNTEAFF
TGTGCCTGGAGTGCGTCTAGGAACACTGAAGCTTTCTTT
>.|TRBV9|TRBJ1-1|.
CASSVGAQGLNTEAFF
TGTGCCAGCAGCGTAGGAGCTCAGGGGTTGAACACTGAAGCTTTCTTT
>.|TRBV9|TRBJ2-1|.
CASSVAGTYNEQFF
TGTGCCAGCAGCGTCGCGGGGACCTACAATGAGCAGTTCTTC
>.|TRBV4-1|TRBJ1-4|TRBD1
CASSQSRDRREKLFF
TGCGCCAGCAGCCAATCCCGGGACAGACGAGAAAAACTGTTTTTT
>.|TRBV10-2|TRBJ1-2|TRBD1
CASSLTGGLNYGYTF
TGCGCCAGCAGTTTGACAGGGGGGCTTAACTATGGCTACACCTTC
>.|TRBV13|TRBJ2-7|.
CASSSDVRGEQYF
TGTGCCAGCAGCTCAGATGTCAGGGGCGAGCAGTACTTC
>.|TRBV19|TRBJ1-1|TRBD1
CASLLGGSNTEAFF
TGTGCCAGTCTACTAGGGGGCTCGAACACTGAAGCTTTCTTT
>.|TRBV27|TRBJ2-1|.
CASSQTGNNEQFF
TGTGCCAGCAGTCAAACAGGAAACAATGAGCAGTTCTTC
>.|TRBV27|TRBJ2-2|.
CASSDSFGGELFF
TGTGCCAGCAGCGACAGCTTCGGCGGGGAGCTGTTTTTT
>.|TRBV6-5|TRBJ1-2|.
CASSRSRVEGYTF
TGTGCCAGCAGTAGGAGCAGGGTAGAGGGCTACACCTTC
>.|TRBV5-6|TRBJ2-7|.
CASSLELGVEQYF
TGTGCCAGCAGCTTGGAGTTGGGGGTCGAGCAGTACTTC
>.|TRBV9|TRBJ1-1|TRBD1
CASSPGQKNTEAFF
TGTGCCAGCAGCCCGGGACAGAAGAACACTGAAGCTTTCTTT
>once|TRBV19|TRBJ2-2|TRBD2
CASSTGLAGWTGELFF
TGTGCCAGTAGTACGGGACTAGCGGGATGGACCGGGGAGCTGTTTTTT
>.|TRBV2|TRBJ2-7|.
CASSGPSQREQYF
TGTGCCAGCAGTGGTCCTAGTCAGCGCGAGCAGTACTTC
>.|TRBV7-9|TRBJ2-7|TRBD2
CASSDSIAGGRPSKQYF
TGTGCCAGCAGCGATTCCATAGCGGGAGGGCGACCAAGCAAGCAGTACTTC
>.|TRBV6-6|TRBJ2-4|.
CASSFLVGPLYF
TGTGCCAGCAGTTTCCTGGTAGGCCCGCTCTACTTC
>.|TRBV9|TRBJ2-3|.
CASSVELQASTDTQYF
TGTGCCAGCAGCGTAGAGCTGCAAGCTAGCACAGATACGCAGTATTTT
>.|TRBV20-1|TRBJ2-7|.
CSARTGSWQYF
TGCAGTGCTAGAACGGGGTCCTGGCAGTACTTC
>few|TRBV5-6|TRBJ2-3|TRBD2
CASSLLAGDGTDTQYF
TGTGCCAGCAGCTTGCTAGCGGGAGATGGCACAGATACGCAGTATTTT
>.|TRBV14|TRBJ2-5|TRBD2
CASSQVPSGRQETQYF
TGTGCCAGCAGCCAAGTCCCCAGCGGGAGACAAGAGACCCAGTACTTC
>.|TRBV2|TRBJ2-1|.
CASSELGAGMNNEQFF
TGTGCCAGCAGTGAACTCGGGGCGGGAATGAACAATGAGCAGTTCTTC
>.|TRBV4-1|TRBJ1-1|TRBD1
CASSIRDRVPDTEAFF
TGCGCCAGCAGCATCCGGGACAGGGTTCCGGACACTGAAGCTTTCTTT
>few|TRBV13|TRBJ2-1|.
CASSLGSSGGRGDEQFF
TGTGCCAGCAGCTTAGGGAGTAGCGGAGGAAGGGGAGATGAGCAGTTCTTC
>.|TRBV30|TRBJ2-7|.
CAYYLGGPRIIYEQYF
TGTGCCTATTACCTAGGGGGACCCCGGATCATCTACGAGCAGTACTTC
>few|TRBV19|TRBJ1-5|.
CASRSGQTNQPQHF
TGTGCCAGTAGATCCGGACAGACCAATCAGCCCCAGCATTTT
>.|TRBV2|TRBJ1-3|TRBD1
CASSERPPGGGGNTIYF
TGTGCCAGCAGTGAACGGCCCCCAGGGGGAGGTGGAAACACCATATATTTT
>.|TRBV4-2|TRBJ1-2|.
CASSQQSYGYTF
TGTGCCAGCAGCCAACAGTCCTATGGCTACACCTTC
>.|TRBV27|TRBJ1-2|.
CASSPDLYGYTF
TGTGCCAGCAGTCCCGACTTATATGGCTACACCTTC
>.|TRBV19|TRBJ2-7|TRBD1
CASSRPDRAPDEQYF
TGTGCCAGTAGTAGACCGGACAGGGCACCTGACGAGCAGTACTTC
>.|TRBV6-1|TRBJ1-4|TRBD1
CASSEAGDRAATNEKLFF
TGTGCCAGCAGTGAAGCGGGGGACAGGGCTGCAACTAATGAAAAACTGTTTTTT
>.|TRBV6-5|TRBJ2-5|TRBD1
CASTQLNDREETQYF
TGTGCCAGCACCCAATTAAATGACAGGGAAGAGACCCAGTACTTC
>.|TRBV9|TRBJ1-5|TRBD1
CASSDSGGGQPQHF
TGTGCCAGCAGCGATTCAGGGGGAGGGCAGCCCCAGCATTTT
>.|TRBV7-2|TRBJ2-7|.
CASSLGWGGGTYEQYF
TGTGCCAGCAGCTTAGGGTGGGGAGGAGGGACCTACGAGCAGTACTTC
>.|TRBV20-1|TRBJ2-7|.
CSAPDIYEQYF
TGCAGTGCTCCGGACATCTACGAGCAGTACTTC
>.|TRBV4-1|TRBJ2-5|TRBD1
CASSQDPTGGFEETQYF
TGCGCCAGCAGCCAAGATCCGACAGGGGGCTTCGAAGAGACCCAGTACTTC
>.|TRBV6-4|TRBJ2-1|.
CASSAVPSHNEQFF
TGTGCCAGCAGTGCCGTTCCTTCGCACAATGAGCAGTTCTTC
>.|TRBV6-5|TRBJ2-7|.
CASSDYEQYF
TGTGCCAGCTCCGACTACGAGCAGTACTTC
>.|TRBV7-8|TRBJ2-5|TRBD2
CASSLGVAGNQETQYF
TGTGCCAGCAGCTTAGGGGTAGCGGGGAACCAAGAGACCCAGTACTTC
>.|TRBV7-9|TRBJ1-2|.
CASSLSGDYGYTF
TGTGCCAGCAGCTTATCAGGGGACTATGGCTACACCTTC
>.|TRBV14|TRBJ2-3|TRBD1
CASSLLRPDRSTDTQYF
TGTGCCAGCAGCCTCCTACGCCCGGACAGGAGCACAGATACGCAGTATTTT
>.|TRBV6-1|TRBJ1-1|.
CASSVWNTEAFF
TGTGCCAGCAGTGTCTGGAACACTGAAGCTTTCTTT
>.|TRBV28|TRBJ1-1|.
CASSLVGNTEAFF
TGTGCCAGCAGTTTGGTGGGAAACACTGAAGCTTTCTTT
>once|TRBV29-1|TRBJ2-7|.
CSVGGGQHSYEQYF
TGCAGCGTTGGTGGGGGCCAACACTCCTACGAGCAGTACTTC
>.|TRBV4-1|TRBJ2-3|TRBD2
CASSQFYREGDTQYF
TGCGCCAGCAGCCAATTTTACCGGGAGGGAGATACGCAGTATTTT
>once|TRBV4-2|TRBJ2-1|TRBD1
CASSQHRGNEQFF
TGTGCCAGCAGCCAACACAGGGGCAATGAGCAGTTCTTC
>.|TRBV19|TRBJ1-5|.
CASSITVNQPQHF
TGTGCCAGTAGTATTACAGTCAATCAGCCCCAGCATTTT
>.|TRBV6-1|TRBJ1-2|.
CASSEVPMYYGYTF
TGTGCCAGCAGTGAAGTCCCCATGTACTATGGCTACACCTTC